These 18 T cell receptor beta chains came from one sample sequenced in a study of cytomegalovirus exposure and HLA in healthy donors. This table comes from immunoSEQ multiplex PCR, and its TCRdb copy is limited to in-frame clones, with some not included. Of a few hundred thousand clones in the sample, roughly 90% were seen once. The sample comprised PBMCs. The receptors here all came from a woman aged 18 to 35 in good health and CMV-seronegative.

V and J are TRBV29-1 and TRBJ2-1; 9 nucleotides match TRBD2. The CDR3 is made up of 14 amino acids. V gave up 4 bases and J gave up 7 bases; unmatched junction bases: 8. Germline loops: CDR1 SQVTM, CDR2 ANQGSEA. CDR3 DNA sequence: TGCAGCGTTGTGGCGGGAGGGGATTTAAATGAGCAGTTCTTC. It is translated as CSVVAGGDLNEQFF.

The chain couples TRBV28 to TRBJ2-7; TRBD2 matches at 13 bases. Germline values: CDR1 MDHEN, CDR2 SYDVKM. Unmatched junction bases numbered 6, after V lost 5 bases and J lost 5 bases. This CDR3 has 15 amino acids. The CDR3 DNA reads as TGTGCCAGCAGTCACGGGACTAGCGGGATTGACGAGCAGTACTTC. It encodes CASSHGTSGIDEQYF.

V and J are TRBV7-3 and TRBJ2-1; TRBD2 might be the D (5 bases). The CDR3 loop spans 15 amino acids. Trimming took 0 bases from V and 5 from J, leaving 11 bases between them. The germline V gene has CDR1 SGHTA and CDR2 FQGTGA. The CDR3 nucleotides read TGTGCCAGCAGCTTAACTACACGGGGAAACAATGAGCAGTTCTTC. This gives the protein CASSLTTRGNNEQFF. Complete variable domain (other parts from reference TRBV7-3 and TRBJ2-1): GAGVSQTPSNKVTEKGKYVELRCDPISGHTALYWYRQSLGQGPEFLIYFQGTGAADDSGLPNDRFFAVRPEGSVSTLKIQRTERGDSAVYLCASSLTTRGNNEQFFGPGTRLTVL.

This chain links TRBV27 with TRBJ1-1, with 7 bases identical to TRBD1. V shed 6 bases and J 7 bases; nucleotides not matched to a gene: 14. Germline V lookup: CDR1 MNHEY, CDR2 SMNVEV (reference sequence). This CDR3 is built from 15 residues. The CDR3 region has the DNA TGTGCCAGCAGATCCCCCGGGACAGACGATTATGAAGCTTTCTTT. This codes for CASRSPGTDDYEAFF.

This chain uses TRBV11-3 with TRBJ2-3, with 7 nucleotides matching TRBD2. Germline V lookup: CDR1 SGHNT, CDR2 YENEEA. The CDR3 is made up of 19 amino acids. J gave up 1 base and V 3 bases, and 16 bases lay outside the gene matches. In nucleotides, the CDR3 is TGTGCCAGCAGCTTGGGGCCAGTTGGTAGCGGGTACCGCACAGATACGCAGTATTTT. Its translation is CASSLGPVGSGYRTDTQYF.

V is TRBV4-3 and J is TRBJ2-7, with 8 bases that match TRBD2. CDR3 length equals 16 residues. Germline CDR1 is LGHNA and CDR2 is YSLEER. The V gene end was trimmed by 0 bases and the J gene end by 9 bases; junction bases not matched to a gene: 13. In DNA form, the CDR3 reads TGCGCCAGCAGCCAAGAGGGTAGGAGCGGGAGAGGGGTGCAGTACTTC. It encodes CASSQEGRSGRGVQYF.

The chain combines TRBV5-8 with TRBJ2-3, with 10 bases aligning to TRBD2. Trimming took 0 bases from V and 1 from J; bases not matched to a gene: 2. Germline V gene sequence: CDR1 SGHTS, CDR2 YDEGEE. CDR3 size: 16 residues. CDR3 region: CASSLAGTSGTDTQYF. DNA for the CDR3: TGTGCCAGCAGCTTGGCCGGGACTAGCGGCACAGATACGCAGTATTTT. The variable domain in full, with the rest retrieved from reference TRBV5-8 and TRBJ2-3, is EAGVTQSPTHLIKTRGQQATLRCSPISGHTSVYWYQQALGLGLQFLLWYDEGEERNRGNFPPRFSGRQFPNYSSELNVNALELEDSALYLCASSLAGTSGTDTQYFGPGTRLTVL.

The chain employs TRBV9 and TRBJ1-1, with 9 bases identical to TRBD1. Germline loops: CDR1 SGDLS, CDR2 YYNGEE. With 4 bases clipped from V and 8 bases from J, the junction kept 6 bases outside the gene matches. The CDR3 totals 13 residues. This CDR3 is CASSPPDRGEAFF. In DNA form, the CDR3 reads TGTGCCAGCAGCCCGCCCGACAGGGGGGAAGCTTTCTTT.

This chain connects TRBV10-3 to TRBJ1-2; D is possibly TRBD1 (6 bases). This CDR3 has 12 residues. CDR1 ENHRY and CDR2 SYGVKD come from the germline V gene. Deletions cut 6 bases from V and 2 bases from J, with 7 bases between. The CDR3 reads CAIRTGNYGYTF. CDR3 nucleotide sequence: TGTGCCATCAGAACAGGGAACTATGGCTACACCTTC.

The chain employs TRBV27 and TRBJ2-5; 11 bases fit TRBD2. V lost 7 bases to trimming and J lost 1 base; unmatched junction nucleotides: 5. The CDR3 loop spans 15 amino acids. Germline assignment: CDR1 MNHEY and CDR2 SMNVEV (reference sequence). The CDR3 protein is CASKRTSGFQETQYF. The CDR3 bases are TGTGCCAGCAAACGGACTAGCGGGTTCCAAGAGACCCAGTACTTC.

The chain combines TRBV5-1 with TRBJ1-2; 12 bases are a match to TRBD1. With V trimmed by 7 bases and J by 7 bases, 8 bases remained unmatched. The V gene's germline CDR1 is SGHRS and CDR2 YFSETQ. This CDR3 is built from 14 residues. This chain's CDR3 is CASQSGQGAGGYTF. Written as DNA, the CDR3 is TGCGCCAGCCAGTCGGGACAGGGGGCAGGTGGCTACACCTTC.

The chain joins TRBV11-2 to TRBJ1-4; D is unresolved. There are 15 residues in the CDR3. The V end lost 7 bases, the J end lost 7 bases, and 19 bases lay between the germline ends. The germline CDR1 and CDR2 sequences are SGHAT and FQNNGV. CDR3 sequence: CASTSYGGLGEKLFF. CDR3 coding DNA: TGTGCCAGCACCTCTTACGGCGGTCTTGGTGAAAAACTGTTTTTT.

This clone was seen only once. The V and J genes are TRBV5-6 and TRBJ1-1, with a weak D call TRBD1 (6 bases). The CDR3 is 14 amino acids. V was cut by 4 bases and J by 4 bases, with 14 bases left in between. The V gene's germline CDR1 is SGHDT and CDR2 YYEEEE. The CDR3 bases are TGTGCCAGCAGCAAGGGACACCCTGGCACTGAAGCTTTCTTT. Amino acids: CASSKGHPGTEAFF.

The rearrangement joins TRBV28 to TRBJ1-3; 8 bases align to TRBD1. With 5 bases clipped from V and 5 bases from J, the junction kept 5 bases outside the gene matches. The germline gives CDR1 MDHEN, CDR2 SYDVKM. The CDR3 contains 14 residues. The CDR3 DNA follows: TGTGCCAGCAGTAGAGCAGGGGGCCGAAACACCATATATTTT. Translating gives CASSRAGGRNTIYF.

J is TRBJ1-2 and V is TRBV7-3; D possibly corresponds to TRBD1 (5 bases). Trimming took 4 bases from V and 8 from J, leaving 23 bases between them. In germline, CDR1 is SGHTA, CDR2 FQGTGA. The CDR3 spans 16 residues. This chain's CDR3 is CASSSSRDSEGRGYTF. The DNA of the CDR3 is TGTGCCAGCAGCTCCAGTCGGGACTCAGAAGGACGCGGCTACACCTTC.

The V call is TRBV2, the J call TRBJ1-1; possibly TRBD1 for D (5 bases). From germline, CDR1 is SNHLY and CDR2 FYNNEI. The CDR3 is 13 residues long. Trimming left V 11 bases short and J 0 bases short, with 13 bases between. CDR3 sequence (DNA): TGTGCCGGATCACAGGAGCTGAACACTGAAGCTTTCTTT. Protein product: CAGSQELNTEAFF.

The gene calls are TRBV30 and TRBJ2-7; 12 bases are shared with TRBD1. The CDR3 contains 15 residues. The germline V gene has CDR1 GTSNPN and CDR2 SVGIG (reference sequence). Trimming cost V 5 bases and J 5 bases; bases outside gene matches: 10. The CDR3 loop is CAWSAPGTGGNEQYF. Written as DNA, the CDR3 is TGTGCCTGGTCCGCCCCCGGGACAGGGGGCAACGAGCAGTACTTC.

This clone was seen only a few times. The genes are TRBV7-9 and TRBJ2-7; 11 bases agree with TRBD2. The germline V gene encodes CDR1 SEHNR and CDR2 FQNEAQ (reference sequence). The CDR3 runs to 15 residues. Germline trimming cut 3 bases from V and 4 bases from J; bases unmatched to any gene: 5. CDR3 in DNA: TGTGCCAGCAGCTTCATTAGCGGGAGGGCGTACGAGCAGTACTTC. Translated: CASSFISGRAYEQYF. Based on the CDR3 plus reference TRBV7-9 and TRBJ2-7, the full variable domain is DTGVSQNPRHKITKRGQNVTFRCDPISEHNRLYWYRQTLGQGPEFLTYFQNEAQLEKSRLLSDRFSAERPKGSFSTLEIQRTEQGDSAMYLCASSFISGRAYEQYFGPGTRLTVT.